This T cell receptor beta chain was obtained from a study of blood T cell repertoires in COVID-19. As for the study in general: Specimens from acute and convalescent COVID-19 originated in the United States, Italy and Spain. The cDNA or gDNA used as material had been derived from T cells, B-cell-depleted T cells, or PBMCs.

This CDR3 spans 15 amino acids. V was pared by 2 bases and J by 3 bases, with 12 bases between. Germline CDR1 and CDR2: MNHEY and SVGEGT. Profiled with immunoSEQ multiplex PCR; TCRdb holds only in-frame clones, not every one. The sample holds roughly 65,000 clones, approximately 79% seen once. This chain uses TRBV6-2 or TRBV6-3 with TRBJ2-3; TRBD2 is a possible D gene (5 bases). This TCR came from a man between 60 and 70 years old with acute or convalescent COVID-19. Specimen: peripheral blood. The CDR3: CASSYVGVKTDTQYF. The CDR3 DNA reads as TGTGCCAGCAGTTACGTCGGGGTAAAGACAGATACGCAGTATTTT.